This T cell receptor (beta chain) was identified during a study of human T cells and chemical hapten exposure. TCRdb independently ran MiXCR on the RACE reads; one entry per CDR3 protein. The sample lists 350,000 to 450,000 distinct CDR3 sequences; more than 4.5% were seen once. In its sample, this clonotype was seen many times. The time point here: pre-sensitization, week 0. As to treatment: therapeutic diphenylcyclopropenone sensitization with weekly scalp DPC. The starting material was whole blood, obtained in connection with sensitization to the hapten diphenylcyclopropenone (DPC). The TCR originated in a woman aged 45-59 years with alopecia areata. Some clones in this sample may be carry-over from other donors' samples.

This CDR3 is CSATPREGQVGTDTQYF. As DNA, the CDR3 is TGCAGTGCCACGCCCCGGGAGGGCCAAGTGGGCACAGATACGCAGTATTTT. The genes are TRBV20-1 and TRBJ2-3, with 8 bases lining up with TRBD2. Germline V gene data show CDR1 as DFQATT and CDR2 as SNEGSKA (reference sequence). The ends lost 6 bases at V and 1 base at J; junction bases unmatched: 15. The CDR3 runs 17 residues.